This is a list of T cell receptor beta chains from one sample in a study of cytomegalovirus exposure and HLA in healthy donors. The assay was immunoSEQ multiplex PCR, and TCRdb's table has in-frame clones only and misses some. The sample lists 30,000 to 40,000 clones; approximately 86% were seen once. Specimen: PBMCs. The origin of the receptors is a woman between 18 and 30 years old in good health and CMV-seropositive. Each CDR3 is given with its conserved first and last residue. Clone size is given for some rows only: seen once, a few or many times, or a class if the clone is expanded.

>TRBJ1-1|TRBV19|few
CASSRGQLNTEAFF
>TRBJ2-7|TRBV2|NA
CASSVGPGQGSYEQYF
>TRBJ2-3|TRBV7-2|NA
CASSGGGISTDTQYF
>TRBJ2-4|TRBV5-1|NA
CASSLAGRNIQYF
>TRBJ2-1|TRBV6-5|NA
CASSSAESSYNEQFF
>TRBJ2-7|TRBV23-1|few
CASSQSRGGEHYEQYF
>TRBJ2-3|TRBV25-1|NA
CASSTRDSLTDTQYF
>TRBJ2-7|TRBV6-5|NA
CASSYSGLRYEQYF
>TRBJ1-1|TRBV19|NA
CASSGLRALSNTEAFF
>TRBJ2-1|TRBV7-8|NA
CASSLDGYNEQFF
>TRBJ2-7|TRBV28|NA
CASSSDLGGPPKYEQYF
>TRBJ2-3|TRBV19|few
CASRPLAGETDTQYF
>TRBJ2-7|TRBV18|NA
CASSQRDGPGGRIF
>TRBJ2-7|TRBV27|NA
CASSNSPRTGRREQYF
>TRBJ2-1|TRBV19|NA
CASSISEDNEQFF
>TRBJ1-1|TRBV28|NA
CARDRDRGFLAEAFF
>TRBJ1-1|TRBV7-9|NA
CASSLGDTWAFF